These T cell receptor beta chains were read from a single sample in a study of shared clonotypes between healthy human individuals. Produced via immunoSEQ multiplex PCR; TCRdb's table is partial and in-frame only. There are some 1,400,000 clones in the sample; approximately 97% occur only once, and approximately 1.2% lies in the top ten. Sequenced: naive CD4+ T cells sorted from blood. Source of these receptors: a young man in good health. The CDR3 runs from the conserved cysteine through the conserved F or W. A D gene is named only where the DNA matches it firmly. A row's size may be missing; if present it is once, few, many or a size class.

size: once; V: TRBV2; J: TRBJ2-7; D: -; DNA: TGTGCCAGCAGTGAAGTGGGCTGGGCAGTGGAGCAGTACTTC; CDR3: CASSEVGWAVEQYF
size: -; V: TRBV5-1; J: TRBJ1-2; D: -; DNA: TGCGCCAGCAGCGCCGGAGGTTCCCTCCCCTATGGCTACACCTTC; CDR3: CASSAGGSLPYGYTF
size: -; V: TRBV11-2; J: TRBJ2-2; D: TRBD1; DNA: TGTGCCAGCACTCTCACAGGGGACACCGGGGAGCTGTTTTTT; CDR3: CASTLTGDTGELFF
size: -; V: TRBV10-3; J: TRBJ2-3; D: -; DNA: TGTGCCATCAGTCCGACCGGGGGAGATACGCAGTATTTT; CDR3: CAISPTGGDTQYF
size: -; V: TRBV30; J: TRBJ1-2; D: -; DNA: TGTGCCTGGAGTGTACCACCGGGGTATTATGGCTACACCTTC; CDR3: CAWSVPPGYYGYTF
size: once; V: TRBV21-1; J: TRBJ2-7; D: -; DNA: TGTGCCAGCACCACAGGGACTAGAAATTTCTACGAGCAGTACTTC; CDR3: CASTTGTRNFYEQYF
size: -; V: TRBV10-3; J: TRBJ2-7; D: -; DNA: TGTGCCATCAGTGAGGCCTCTGTGCGGATCTACGAGCAGTACTTC; CDR3: CAISEASVRIYEQYF
size: -; V: TRBV19; J: TRBJ1-5; D: TRBD1; DNA: TGTGCCACAAACGCGGGACAGGGTGGGAATCAGCCCCAGCATTTT; CDR3: CATNAGQGGNQPQHF
size: once; V: TRBV11-2; J: TRBJ2-1; D: -; DNA: TGTGCCAGCAGCGTATGGTGGGCCAATGAGCAGTTCTTC; CDR3: CASSVWWANEQFF
size: -; V: TRBV28; J: TRBJ1-3; D: -; DNA: TGTGCCAGCATCACTACAGGGATTCAACCTGGAAACACCATATATTTT; CDR3: CASITTGIQPGNTIYF
size: -; V: TRBV28; J: TRBJ1-2; D: TRBD1; DNA: TGTGCCAGCAGGGACAGGGGACTCTATGGCTACACCTTC; CDR3: CASRDRGLYGYTF
size: -; V: TRBV11-3; J: TRBJ2-1; D: -; DNA: TGTGCCAGCAGCCTAGGGCGCTCGACCAATGAGCAGTTCTTC; CDR3: CASSLGRSTNEQFF
size: -; V: TRBV12-5; J: TRBJ2-2; D: TRBD2; DNA: TGTGCTAGTGCCATAGCGGGAGACACCGGGGAGCTGTTTTTT; CDR3: CASAIAGDTGELFF
size: -; V: TRBV18; J: TRBJ2-5; D: -; DNA: TGTGCCAGCTCACCAATCGGGTCGCCCCAAGAGACCCAGTACTTC; CDR3: CASSPIGSPQETQYF
size: once; V: TRBV2; J: TRBJ1-3; D: TRBD1; DNA: TGTGCCAGCAGTTCTCAGGGGGCAGGAAACACCATATATTTT; CDR3: CASSSQGAGNTIYF
size: -; V: TRBV9; J: TRBJ2-7; D: -; DNA: TGTGCCAGCAGCGGGGCGGTCGGGACCGCCTACGAGCAGTACTTC; CDR3: CASSGAVGTAYEQYF
size: -; V: TRBV6-5; J: TRBJ2-1; D: -; DNA: TGTGCCAGCAGTTACTCGATGTCTTCCCTGGGTGAGCAGTTCTTC; CDR3: CASSYSMSSLGEQFF
size: once; V: TRBV27; J: TRBJ2-3; D: TRBD2; DNA: TGTGCCAGCACCTTAGCGGGAAGGAGGACAGATACGCAGTATTTT; CDR3: CASTLAGRRTDTQYF
size: -; V: TRBV11-2; J: TRBJ1-2; D: TRBD1; DNA: TGTGCCAGCAGTAGGACAGGGAAAAACTATGGCTACACCTTC; CDR3: CASSRTGKNYGYTF
size: -; V: TRBV11-3; J: TRBJ2-7; D: -; DNA: TGTGCCAGCAGCTTAGAGGGGGGCGGCTCCTACGAGCAGTACTTC; CDR3: CASSLEGGGSYEQYF
size: -; V: TRBV5-1; J: TRBJ2-1; D: TRBD2; DNA: TGCGCCAGCAGCTTGTTATTGTCTGGGACTAGCGGGAACAATGAGCAGTTCTTC; CDR3: CASSLLLSGTSGNNEQFF
size: -; V: TRBV27; J: TRBJ1-5; D: -; DNA: TGTGCCAGCAGTCGAGGCCGGGACTTTTCGAATCAGCCCCAGCATTTT; CDR3: CASSRGRDFSNQPQHF
size: -; V: TRBV14; J: TRBJ2-2; D: TRBD1; DNA: TGTGCCAGCAGCATCGGACAGGGTAGAACCGGGGAGCTGTTTTTT; CDR3: CASSIGQGRTGELFF
size: -; V: TRBV9; J: TRBJ2-5; D: TRBD1; DNA: TGTGCCAGCAGCGTAGAGGGGGGACAGGGAGAGACCCAGTACTTC; CDR3: CASSVEGGQGETQYF
size: -; V: TRBV9; J: TRBJ1-2; D: -; DNA: TGTGCCAGCAGCGCTGAGACGGAGCGAGGCTACACCTTC; CDR3: CASSAETERGYTF
size: -; V: TRBV27; J: TRBJ2-2; D: TRBD2; DNA: TGTGCCAGCAGTTTAGAAAGCGGGAGTTTCTCCGGGGAGCTGTTTTTT; CDR3: CASSLESGSFSGELFF
size: -; V: TRBV4-3; J: TRBJ2-5; D: -; DNA: TGCGCCAGCAGCCAAGGGGGTGGAGAGACCCAGTACTTC; CDR3: CASSQGGGETQYF
size: -; V: TRBV6-5; J: TRBJ1-5; D: TRBD1; DNA: TGTGCCAGCAGCTCCGACAGGGCCAATCAGCCCCAGCATTTT; CDR3: CASSSDRANQPQHF
size: -; V: TRBV9; J: TRBJ2-2; D: -; DNA: TGTGCCAGCAGCGTGTACACCGGGGAGCTGTTTTTT; CDR3: CASSVYTGELFF
size: -; V: TRBV5-1; J: TRBJ2-2; D: -; DNA: TGCGCCAGCAGCCCGCCCATCAGCGGAGCCACCGGGGAGCTGTTTTTT; CDR3: CASSPPISGATGELFF
size: -; V: TRBV4-1; J: TRBJ2-5; D: TRBD2; DNA: TGCGCCAGCAGCCAAGATCTAGCGGGAGGGCCCAACCAAGAGACCCAGTACTTC; CDR3: CASSQDLAGGPNQETQYF